The 11 T cell receptor beta chains listed next were all sequenced from one sample in a study of T cell responses to AZD1222 COVID-19 vaccine. Here immunoSEQ multiplex PCR was the method, and the copy in TCRdb shows in-frame clones only, minus some. The sample yields 110,000 or so clones, approximately 89% seen once. The material was peripheral blood, obtained on day 0 of MenACWY control vaccination. The receptors shown here come from an adult in good health.

This chain joins TRBV5-1 and TRBJ1-1; D unresolved. This CDR3 region has 12 residues. The germline V gene has CDR1 SGHRS and CDR2 YFSETQ. V lost 5 bases, J lost 1 base, and 6 bases lay in between. The CDR3: CASRRENTEAFF. DNA for the CDR3: TGCGCCAGCAGGCGGGAGAACACTGAAGCTTTCTTT.

This sequence joins TRBV28 and TRBJ1-6, with a possible D match to TRBD1 (5 bases). The CDR3 covers 18 residues. The germline gives CDR1 MDHEN, CDR2 SYDVKM. V was cut by 2 bases and J by 5 bases, with 19 bases left in between. The CDR3 bases are TGTGCCAGCAGTTTAGTTTCGGAGGGGCCGGACGATAATTCACCCCTCCACTTT. This codes for CASSLVSEGPDDNSPLHF.

The rearrangement links TRBV5-1 to TRBJ1-1, with TRBD1 identical over 8 bases. The V and J ends lost 5 bases and 6 bases, in that order; junction bases with no gene match: 9. CDR3 size: 14 residues. Germline lookup yields CDR1 SGHRS and CDR2 YFSETQ. The CDR3 DNA reads TGCGCCAGCAGTTCTGGACAGGGAGCCGCTGAAGCTTTCTTT. Encoded protein: CASSSGQGAAEAFF.

The chain uses TRBV4-3 and TRBJ1-5; 7 nucleotides agree with TRBD1. J lost 0 bases, V lost 4 bases, and 6 bases had no gene match. The CDR3 length is 16 residues. Per germline, CDR1 LGHNA and CDR2 YSLEER. The CDR3 is CASSPRRGDSNQPQHF. The DNA for the CDR3 is TGCGCCAGCAGCCCTCGCAGGGGGGATAGCAATCAGCCCCAGCATTTT.

This chain links TRBV6-5 with TRBJ1-5; unclear D gene. Germline values: CDR1 MNHEY, CDR2 SVGAGI. CDR3 size: 14 residues. V dropped 6 bases and J dropped 3 bases, with 12 bases sitting between them. CDR3 coding DNA: TGTGCCAGCAGCGCCACCAGGACCAATCAGCCCCAGCATTTT. Its translation is CASSATRTNQPQHF.

The V call is TRBV18, the J call TRBJ2-1; 7 bases are shared with TRBD2. There are 14 residues in the CDR3. The V gene's germline CDR1 is KGHSH and CDR2 LQKENI. Losses at the gene ends were 2 bases for V and 3 bases for J; bases not matched to a gene: 1. The CDR3 nucleotides read TGTGCCAGCTCACCAATAGCGGGCTACAATGAGCAGTTCTTC. This sequence encodes CASSPIAGYNEQFF.

The chain has TRBV15 and TRBJ2-6, with D uncertain. Looked up from germline, CDR1 is LNHNV and CDR2 is YYDKDF (reference sequence). Between the trimmed V and J ends, which lost 5 bases and 4 bases, there was a span of 12 bases. This CDR3 has 15 residues. The CDR3 nucleotides are TGTGCCACCAGCGAGGACGCGGCAGGGGCCAACGTCCTGACTTTC. It specifies CATSEDAAGANVLTF.

The chain couples TRBV5-6 to TRBJ2-7; the D gene could be TRBD1 or TRBD2 (5 bases each). The V gene's germline CDR1 is SGHDT and CDR2 YYEEEE. V was cut by 4 bases and J by 2 bases, with 13 bases left in between. The CDR3 runs to 14 residues. In DNA, the CDR3 is TGTGCCAGCAGCACCGGGACCGAGACCTACGAGCAGTACTTC. Protein sequence: CASSTGTETYEQYF.

The genes are TRBV4-1 and TRBJ1-6, with D possibly being TRBD1 (5 bases). V lost 3 bases, J lost 3 bases, and 9 bases lay in between. The CDR3 spans 15 residues. Germline values: CDR1 MGHRA, CDR2 YSYEKL. For the CDR3, the DNA is TGCGCCAGCAGCCACTTCGACAGCTATAATTCACCCCTCCACTTT. This codes for CASSHFDSYNSPLHF.

In the case of this clone: A much larger clone is a single base away; this may be a read error. The chain links TRBV5-6 to TRBJ2-7, with 10 bases aligning to TRBD1. This CDR3 contains 14 residues. CDR1 SGHDT and CDR2 YYEEEE come from the germline V gene. The V segment lost 4 bases and the J segment 2 bases; nucleotides outside the gene matches: 3. Here the CDR3 DNA reads TGTGCCAGCAGCACCGGGACAGGGGCCTACGAGCAGTACTTC. It yields the protein CASSTGTGAYEQYF.

The sample holds a few counts of this clone. The chain recombines TRBV2 with TRBJ2-7, with D perhaps matching TRBD1 (5 bases). The CDR3 is 15 residues long. Trimming pared 3 bases from V and 3 bases from J, leaving 15 bases between. Per germline, CDR1 SNHLY and CDR2 FYNNEI. The DNA of the CDR3 is TGTGCCAGCAGTGAGATCAAATCACAGGTCTACGAGCAGTACTTC. It yields the protein CASSEIKSQVYEQYF.